This record covers a single T cell receptor (beta chain). This sample was taken from a study of blood T cell repertoires in COVID-19. Overall study: Acute-phase and convalescent COVID-19 samples originated in the United States, Italy and Spain. PBMCs, B-cell-depleted T cells, or T cells were the source of the cDNA or gDNA that made up the material.

As processed by the authors: Scientists estimated how many nucleated cells there were by amplifying reference gene primers. TCRdb keeps only in-frame clones here, not all; method: immunoSEQ multiplex PCR. V and J calls and clone size are as listed in that table; D and trimming were resolved from the DNA. This repertoire shows under 300,000 clones, roughly 80% found once; its top ten account for less than 3.5%. This receptor was obtained from a woman younger than 30 with acute or convalescent COVID-19. What was sequenced was peripheral blood.

CDR3 nucleotides: TGTGCCAGCTCACTAACCTTTGACAGGGGGAATGGCTACACCTTC. This translates into CASSLTFDRGNGYTF. This sequence joins TRBV18 and TRBJ1-2; the match to TRBD1 covers 9 bases. V was clipped by 4 bases and J by 6 bases; unmatched bases: 9. Germline-derived CDR1 and CDR2 are KGHSH and LQKENI. This CDR3 comprises 15 residues.